The next 32 T cell receptor beta chains were all read from a single sample in a study of Graves' ophthalmopathy and Graves' hyperthyroidism. Scientists amplified the TCR beta CDR3 regions from RNA transcripts. Following a first-round RT-PCR that used HTBI primers, a second-round multiplex PCR was carried out. A single record per CDR3 protein comes from TCRdb applying MiXCR to the multiplex PCR reads. The sample lists approximately 700,000 distinct CDR3 sequences; 35% to 50% were seen once. The sample was peripheral blood. The origin of the receptors is an adult man with Graves' ophthalmopathy.

J is TRBJ1-2 and V is TRBV29-1; the D is unclear. Germline V gene lookup returns CDR1 SQVTM and CDR2 ANQGSEA. The germline V and J ends were trimmed by 7 bases and 8 bases, with 11 bases remaining between them. The CDR3 runs to 10 residues. CDR3 DNA sequence: TGCAGCGCTGGAACCAGGGGCTACACCTTC. Translation: CSAGTRGYTF.

CDR3 DNA sequence: TGTGCCACCAGTGACCCAGGGGCGGCCCAGCCCCAGCATTTT. Translated: CATSDPGAAQPQHF. The gene calls are TRBV24-1 and TRBJ1-5; possible D gene TRBD1, 6 bases. Per germline, CDR1 KGHDR and CDR2 SFDVKD. Trimming removed 4 bases at V and 7 bases at J, with 13 bases between. The length of the CDR3 is 14 residues.

This clonotype was observed many times. The chain couples TRBV7-9 to TRBJ1-6, with no clear D. Germline values: CDR1 SEHNR, CDR2 FQNEAQ (reference sequence). V gave up 2 bases and J gave up 7 bases, with 12 bases separating them. The CDR3 extends over 15 amino acids. The CDR3 spells CASSLYGNGNSPLHF. The CDR3 DNA reads TGTGCCAGCAGCTTATATGGTAATGGGAATTCACCCCTCCACTTT.

The table lists this clonotype with many counts. The rearrangement uses TRBV7-9 and TRBJ1-1, with D hard to call. Germline V CDR1 and CDR2: SEHNR, FQNEAQ (reference sequence). The CDR3 is 13 residues long. V shed 1 base and J shed 4 bases, with 7 bases lying between them. CDR3 DNA sequence: TGTGCCAGCAGCTTAGGCCAGTTCACTGAAGCTTTCTTT. This encodes CASSLGQFTEAFF.

Note on this clonotype: One junction end does not reproduce the germline sequence, and a read error may be involved. V gene TRBV15 combines with J gene TRBJ1-1; TRBD1 agrees at 7 bases. The CDR3 has 16 residues. Germline CDR1 and CDR2: LNHNV and YYDKDF (reference sequence). The CDR3 sequence is CTTSRARGRGNTEAFF. The CDR3 DNA follows: TGTACCACCAGCAGAGCTAGGGGGCGGGGGAACACTGAAGCTTTCTTT.

This chain uses TRBV20-1 with TRBJ1-2, with D unresolved. Germline-derived CDR1 and CDR2 are DFQATT and SNEGSKA (reference sequence). The CDR3 consists of 15 residues. V lost 0 bases to trimming and J lost 8 bases, with 19 bases between them. The CDR3 spells CSAREAEWVVEGYTF. The CDR3 coding sequence is TGCAGTGCTAGAGAGGCGGAGTGGGTGGTAGAGGGCTACACCTTC.

This clonotype was seen a handful of times. V gene TRBV20-1 combines with J gene TRBJ1-5; 11 positions match TRBD1. Germline values: CDR1 DFQATT, CDR2 SNEGSKA (reference sequence). The CDR3 is 17 amino acids. The trim removed 0 bases at V and 7 bases at J, leaving 11 bases unmatched. CDR3 coding DNA: TGCAGTGCTAGAGACTCCGGGACAGGGGGTCTTGGGCAGCCCCAGCATTTT. This translates into CSARDSGTGGLGQPQHF.

The chain is built from TRBV9 and TRBJ1-2; D is unresolved. This CDR3 spans 13 amino acids. The V gene's germline CDR1 is SGDLS and CDR2 YYNGEE. The V and J ends lost 7 bases and 7 bases respectively, with 17 bases between them. CDR3 bases: TGTGCCAGCTCACCACGGGAATGGCGTGGCTACACCTTC. Translation gives CASSPREWRGYTF.

This chain links TRBV10-3 with TRBJ2-5; weak D call: TRBD2 (5 bases). The V gene lost 0 bases and the J gene lost 9 bases, with 11 bases spanning the gap. CDR1 is ENHRY and CDR2 is SYGVKD in the germline V gene. The CDR3 is 13 amino acids. The CDR3 coding sequence is TGTGCCATCAGTGAGTCCGGGCAGGAGGCCCAGTACTTC. This encodes CAISESGQEAQYF.

Comment on this clonotype: A single base separates this from a much larger clone, so it may be a read error. This sequence joins TRBV9 and TRBJ1-2; D is possibly TRBD1 (5 bases). Germline V lookup: CDR1 SGDLS, CDR2 YYNGEE. The CDR3 is 13 amino acids. The CDR3 nucleotides are TGTGCCAGCAGCGTAGGAGGGGCTCTTGGCTGCACCTTC. It yields the protein CASSVGGALGCTF.

This clonotype was seen more than once but under ten times. The gene calls are TRBV10-3 and TRBJ2-2, with TRBD2 matching over 10 bases. The J segment lost 6 bases and the V segment lost 10 bases, leaving 11 bases of the junction unmatched. The CDR3 is 15 residues long. Germline assignment: CDR1 ENHRY and CDR2 SYGVKD. The CDR3 loop reads CASSDRGLASGELFF. DNA of the CDR3: TGTGCCAGCTCCGACCGGGGACTAGCGTCCGGGGAGCTGTTTTTT.

The J gene is TRBJ2-7, the V gene TRBV29-1; D might be TRBD2 (6 bases). The J call is in doubt because the DNA end fits TRBJ2-1 better. Germline values: CDR1 SQVTM, CDR2 ANQGSEA. The length of the CDR3 is 15 residues. The CDR3 loop reads CSVGGGPSIYNEQFF. DNA for the CDR3: TGCAGCGTGGGGGGAGGACCATCCATCTACAATGAGCAGTTCTTC.

About this clonotype itself: A much larger clone lies a single base off, so this may be a read error. The V and J genes are TRBV2 and TRBJ1-2, with no clear D. This CDR3 is 14 amino acids long. Germline V gene data show CDR1 as SNHLY and CDR2 as FYNNEI. The CDR3 reads CASSLDITPDGHTF. The DNA for the CDR3 is TGTGCCAGCAGCTTAGATATCACCCCCGATGGCCACACCTTC.

This clonotype turned up a few times. One end of the junction varies from germline; a read error may be responsible. The CDR3, as DNA: TGTGCCAGCAGTCGACAGGGGTATAGCAATCAGCCCCAGCATTTT. Protein product: CASSRQGYSNQPQHF. The rearrangement uses TRBV24-1 and TRBJ1-5; 8 bases are a match to TRBD1. Germline-derived CDR1 and CDR2 are KGHDR and SFDVKD. The CDR3 runs 15 residues.

This clonotype was recorded a few times. It may be a read error: a sequence one base away is much more abundant. The conserved phenylalanine or tryptophan is not found at the CDR3 terminus, so this likely reflects a read error. The genes are TRBV7-3 and TRBJ1-1; D unresolved. Trimming cost V 1 base and J 2 bases, with 8 bases left between them. Germline V gene sequence: CDR1 SGHTA, CDR2 FQGTGA. The CDR3 length is 14 residues. CDR3 coding DNA: TGTGCCAGCAGCTTAATGGGCAGCAACACTGAAGCTTTCTCT. This translates into CASSLMGSNTEAFS.

In its sample, this clonotype was seen many times. The chain is built from TRBV6-6 and TRBJ1-5; perhaps TRBD1 as D (5 bases). The CDR3 runs 12 residues. Germline CDR1 and CDR2: MNHNY and SVGAGI (reference sequence). V dropped 7 bases and J dropped 8 bases, with 12 bases sitting between them. CDR3 DNA sequence: TGTGCCAGCAACGGGGGGAGGGAGCCCCAGCATTTT. Its translation is CASNGGREPQHF.

There are many counts of this clonotype. The J gene is TRBJ2-5, the V gene TRBV7-9; TRBD2 agrees at 11 bases. The germline V gene encodes CDR1 SEHNR and CDR2 FQNEAQ (reference sequence). V was pared by 0 bases and J by 2 bases, with 8 bases of the junction left unmatched. CDR3 length equals 18 residues. The CDR3 sequence is CASSLADGTSGEQETQYF. In DNA, the CDR3 is TGTGCCAGCAGCTTAGCCGATGGGACTAGCGGAGAACAAGAGACCCAGTACTTC.

For this clonotype: One end of the junction varies from germline; a read error may be responsible. The V call is TRBV10-3, the J call TRBJ2-5, with TRBD2 as a possible D gene (5 bases). The germline CDR1 and CDR2 sequences are ENHRY and SYGVKD. The CDR3 consists of 18 residues. The CDR3 loop is CASSDFAQSGSKQETQYF. The CDR3 coding sequence is TGTGCCAGCAGTGATTTTGCTCAGTCGGGGTCGAAGCAAGAGACCCAGTACTTC.

The chain uses TRBV2 and TRBJ2-5, with 7 bases matching TRBD1. The germline CDR1 and CDR2 sequences are SNHLY and FYNNEI. CDR3 length: 19 amino acids. The ends lost 2 bases at V and 0 bases at J; junction bases unmatched: 15. The CDR3 region has the DNA TGTGCCAGCAGTGAATCAGGAGACAGGGAAGTACCGTACCAAGAGACCCAGTACTTC. Amino acid sequence: CASSESGDREVPYQETQYF.

The chain employs TRBV29-1 and TRBJ2-5; a possible D gene is TRBD2 (7 bases). CDR1 is SQVTM and CDR2 is ANQGSEA in the germline V gene. The CDR3 loop spans 11 amino acids. The V end lost 4 bases, the J end lost 7 bases, and 10 bases lay between the germline ends. The CDR3 sequence is CSVGEGGTQYF. In DNA form, the CDR3 reads TGCAGCGTTGGGGAGGGGGGGACCCAGTACTTC. The variable domain in full, with the rest retrieved from reference TRBV29-1 and TRBJ2-5, is SAVISQKPSRDICQRGTSLTIQCQVDSQVTMMFWYRQQPGQSLTLIATANQGSEATYESGFVIDKFPISRPNLTFSTLTVSNMSPEDSSIYLCSVGEGGTQYFGPGTRLLVL.

V is TRBV2 and J is TRBJ2-3; 9 bases line up with TRBD1. Trimming at V came to 6 bases and at J to 3 bases, leaving 4 bases not matched to a gene. Germline CDR1 reads SNHLY; CDR2 reads FYNNEI. CDR3 length: 14 residues. The CDR3 nucleotides are TGTGCCAGCAGCACAGGGGGCTCGACAGATACGCAGTATTTT. This gives the protein CASSTGGSTDTQYF.

This clonotype has a handful of counts. This chain connects TRBV19 to TRBJ2-7; D is unresolved. Per the germline V gene, CDR1 is LNHDA and CDR2 is SQIVND (reference sequence). Between the trimmed V and J ends, which lost 2 bases and 2 bases, there was a span of 13 bases. The CDR3 is 15 residues long. The CDR3 DNA follows: TGTGCCAGTAGTATACCCGAACCCACTCCCTACGAGCAGTACTTC. Protein sequence: CASSIPEPTPYEQYF.

With regard to this clonotype: The junction differs from germline at one of its ends, possibly a read error. V and J are TRBV10-3 and TRBJ1-2; D is unresolved. The CDR3 has 15 residues. The germline CDR1 and CDR2 sequences are ENHRY and SYGVKD. The CDR3 nucleotides are TGTGCCAGCAGTCCCCGTAGTGGAGGAAACTATGGCTACACCTTC. Translating gives CASSPRSGGNYGYTF.

This clonotype was seen at least ten times. The chain couples TRBV29-1 to TRBJ2-7, with TRBD1 identical over 8 bases. Germline V gene data show CDR1 as SQVTM and CDR2 as ANQGSEA. J lost 4 bases, V lost 6 bases, and 5 bases had no gene match. CDR3 size: 12 residues. For the CDR3, the DNA is TGCAGCGTCGGACAGGGTAAATACGAGCAGTACTTC. Its translation: CSVGQGKYEQYF.

V usage is TRBV20-1 and J usage is TRBJ2-1; D perhaps matches TRBD2 (5 bases). In germline, CDR1 is DFQATT, CDR2 SNEGSKA (reference sequence). The CDR3 is 13 amino acids. Deletions cut 1 base from V and 6 bases from J, with 10 bases between. The CDR3 DNA follows: TGCAGTGCTAGAGTGCTAGCATTCAATGAGCAGTTCTTC. Encoded protein: CSARVLAFNEQFF.

This clonotype has just one count. This sequence may be a read error, since a much larger clone differs from it by one base. This chain uses TRBV7-1 with TRBJ2-7; the D is unclear. Being an ORF, TRBV7-1 has a function that is uncertain. Trimming took 11 bases from V and 4 from J, leaving 21 bases between them. This CDR3 has 14 residues. The CDR3 nucleotides read TGTGCCCGCACCCGAACGATCGCCCCATACGAGCAGTACTTC. It is translated as CARTRTIAPYEQYF.

To note about this clonotype: Compared with germline, one end of the junction differs, possibly owing to a read error. This chain joins TRBV7-2 and TRBJ2-7, with 11 bases matching TRBD2. Per germline, CDR1 SGHTA and CDR2 FQGNSA. CDR3 size: 16 residues. The DNA for the CDR3 is TGTGCCGGCAGCCCAGATAGCGGGAGGGCTCTCTACGAGCAGTACTTC. Its translation is CAGSPDSGRALYEQYF.

At least ten counts were recorded for this clonotype. This sequence joins TRBV2 and TRBJ1-4; D gene ambiguous. CDR1 SNHLY and CDR2 FYNNEI come from the germline V gene. The CDR3 has 14 residues. The V and J ends lost 8 bases and 3 bases respectively, with 13 bases between them. The CDR3 sequence: CASDRRAPNEKLFF. The CDR3 DNA reads as TGTGCCAGCGATCGCCGGGCCCCTAATGAAAAACTGTTTTTT.

The chain couples TRBV25-1 to TRBJ2-2; D perhaps matches TRBD2 (5 bases). The CDR3 runs to 14 residues. Germline V CDR1 and CDR2: MGHDK, SYGVNS. V lost 5 bases, J lost 6 bases, and 13 bases lay in between. The CDR3 loop reads CASSLVGVPGELFF. DNA of the CDR3: TGTGCCAGCAGTTTAGTGGGAGTCCCCGGGGAGCTGTTTTTT. The entire variable domain, with the rest obtained from reference TRBV25-1 and TRBJ2-2, is as follows: EADIYQTPRYLVIGTGKKITLECSQTMGHDKMYWYQQDPGMELHLIHYSYGVNSTEKGDLSSESTVSRIRTEHFPLTLESARPSHTSQYLCASSLVGVPGELFFGEGSRLTVL.

There are a few counts of this clonotype. V and J are TRBV12-3 or TRBV12-4 and TRBJ2-7; D call uncertain. The CDR3 has 15 amino acids. V was cut by 3 bases and J by 0 bases, with 12 bases left in between. DNA for the CDR3: TGTGCCAGCAGTTTGAGTGGCTCCCTCTCCTACGAGCAGTACTTC. It yields the protein CASSLSGSLSYEQYF.

This clonotype was seen at least ten times. The chain links TRBV7-9 to TRBJ2-7; 9 positions agree with TRBD1. Trimming took 6 bases from V and 0 from J; bases not matched to a gene: 6. This CDR3 is built from 15 residues. Germline V gives CDR1 SEHNR, CDR2 FQNEAQ (reference sequence). CDR3: CASRETGGLSYEQYF. CDR3 nucleotide sequence: TGTGCCAGCAGAGAGACAGGGGGACTCTCCTACGAGCAGTACTTC.

At least ten counts were recorded for this clonotype. The rearrangement joins TRBV7-2 to TRBJ1-5; D possibly corresponds to TRBD1 (6 bases). This CDR3 comprises 15 residues. V was shortened by 0 bases and J by 4 bases, with 10 bases between the two germline ends. Germline V lookup: CDR1 SGHTA, CDR2 FQGNSA. The DNA of the CDR3 is TGTGCCAGCAGCTTAGCCAGGGGTGTGAATCAGCCCCAGCATTTT. Its translation: CASSLARGVNQPQHF.